The 10 T cell receptor beta chains reported below all come from one sample, sequenced in a study of cytomegalovirus exposure and HLA in healthy donors. The study ran its PCR with 60 Vbeta and 13 Jbeta primers. Some clones are missing from TCRdb's copy, which holds only in-frame ones; the method was immunoSEQ multiplex PCR. Of about 190,000 clones listed, more than 70% are singletons. The source material was PBMCs. Every receptor here comes from a man aged 30 to 39 in good health and CMV-seropositive.

This rearrangement joins TRBV12-5 to TRBJ1-1; weak D call: TRBD1 (6 bases). The CDR3 totals 15 residues. The V end lost 0 bases, the J end lost 11 bases, and 19 bases lay between the germline ends. Germline CDR1 LGHNT, CDR2 FRNRAP. The CDR3 here is CASGLVRDRTARAFF. DNA of the CDR3: TGTGCTAGTGGTTTGGTACGAGACAGGACGGCGAGGGCTTTCTTT.

CDR3 DNA: TGTGCCAGCAGCCGACAGGGTGGCATGAACTATGGCTACACCTTC. Its protein is CASSRQGGMNYGYTF. This rearrangement joins TRBV6-5 to TRBJ1-2; 7 nucleotides agree with TRBD1. The CDR3 runs to 15 residues. V lost 6 bases to trimming and J lost 2 bases; unmatched junction nucleotides: 9. Per germline, CDR1 MNHEY and CDR2 SVGAGI.

This sequence joins TRBV7-9 and TRBJ1-2, with 8 bases identical to TRBD1. Trimming removed 6 bases from V and 7 bases from J; junction bases left unmatched: 19. In germline, CDR1 is SEHNR, CDR2 FQNEAQ (reference sequence). The CDR3 sequence is 17 residues long. CDR3 region: CASRSRDRSRLLGGYTF. The CDR3 DNA reads TGTGCCAGCAGATCCCGGGACAGGTCCCGACTATTAGGTGGCTACACCTTC.

V usage is TRBV10-3 and J usage is TRBJ1-6; D call uncertain. Germline V CDR1 and CDR2: ENHRY, SYGVKD. V was trimmed by 6 bases and J by 5 bases, leaving 11 bases between them. The CDR3 totals 14 residues. The CDR3 region has the DNA TGTGCCATCAGAGAGGTCCTAGATAATTCACCCCTCCACTTT. Protein: CAIREVLDNSPLHF.

This chain's CDR3 is CASSIGGASPLHF. DNA of the CDR3: TGTGCCAGTAGTATTGGTGGGGCTTCACCCCTCCACTTT. The gene calls are TRBV19 and TRBJ1-6, with D maybe TRBD1 (5 bases). V lost 3 bases and J 9 bases, leaving 9 bases between the germline ends. Germline V CDR1 and CDR2: LNHDA, SQIVND (reference sequence). This CDR3 has 13 amino acids.

A word on this clone: At one end, the junction sequence differs from germline, possibly due to a read error. J is TRBJ2-7 and V is TRBV5-6; 8 bases map to TRBD1. This CDR3 contains 15 residues. From germline, CDR1 is SGHDT and CDR2 YYEEEE. CDR3 sequence (DNA): TGTGTCAGCAGCTTCACCGGGACAGGTTTCTACGAGCAGTACTTC. Translated, it gives CVSSFTGTGFYEQYF.

The rearrangement links TRBV18 to TRBJ1-4, with D perhaps matching TRBD1 (6 bases). V lost 2 bases, J lost 8 bases, and 12 bases lay in between. The CDR3 has 14 amino acids. Germline assignment: CDR1 KGHSH and CDR2 LQKENI. In DNA, the CDR3 is TGTGCCAGCTCACCAGCCCAGGGGCGGGAAAAACTGTTTTTT. Encoded protein: CASSPAQGREKLFF. Drawing the rest from reference TRBV18 and TRBJ1-4, the complete variable domain is NAGVMQNPRHLVRRRGQEARLRCSPMKGHSHVYWYRQLPEEGLKFMVYLQKENIIDESGMPKERFSAEFPKEGPSILRIQQVVRGDSAAYFCASSPAQGREKLFFGSGTQLSVL.

This clone was seen a handful of times. This chain joins TRBV7-8 and TRBJ2-1, with TRBD1 matching over 9 bases. The junction had 2 bases not matched to a gene; V was cut back by 3 bases and J by 2 bases. There are 15 residues in the CDR3. The germline gives CDR1 SGHVS, CDR2 FQNEAQ. CDR3 amino acids: CASSLGDRAYNEQFF. CDR3 in DNA: TGTGCCAGCAGCTTGGGGGACAGGGCCTACAATGAGCAGTTCTTC.

The gene calls are TRBV4-3 and TRBJ2-1; 7 bases are a match to TRBD2. The length of the CDR3 is 16 residues. CDR1 and CDR2 from the germline V gene are LGHNA and YSLEER. V was pared by 0 bases and J by 8 bases, with 10 bases of the junction left unmatched. The CDR3 region is CASSQDIWERGDEQFF. The CDR3 DNA follows: TGCGCCAGCAGCCAAGATATCTGGGAGCGGGGCGATGAGCAGTTCTTC.

This sequence joins TRBV7-3 and TRBJ1-2, with D possibly being TRBD1 (5 bases). CDR1 SGHTA and CDR2 FQGTGA come from the germline V gene. The CDR3 has 13 amino acids. Between the trimmed V and J ends, which lost 8 bases and 5 bases, there was a span of 15 bases. The CDR3 loop is CASGRGDRYGYTF. The CDR3 DNA reads as TGTGCCAGCGGTCGGGGGGATCGGTATGGCTACACCTTC. The full variable domain, its missing parts supplied by reference TRBV7-3 and TRBJ1-2, is GAGVSQTPSNKVTEKGKYVELRCDPISGHTALYWYRQSLGQGPEFLIYFQGTGAADDSGLPNDRFFAVRPEGSVSTLKIQRTERGDSAVYLCASGRGDRYGYTFGSGTRLTVV.